The text below deals with one T cell receptor (beta chain). This entry comes from a study of long-term antiretroviral therapy in people with HIV. Across the study: In the earliest collections, sampling predates the 2015 immediate-ART recommendation by about a decade.

The CDR3 loop spans 13 amino acids. Trimming cost V 5 bases and J 2 bases, with 9 bases left between them. The V gene's germline CDR1 is KGHSH and CDR2 LQKENI. The authors ran the immunoSEQ assay, v3.0, at survey level. Measured with immunoSEQ multiplex PCR; TCRdb has only the in-frame clones, and not every one. The sample gives 15,000 or so clones, approximately 94% of which show up once; about 4.6% is in the top ten. This receptor was identified in a woman in her forties or fifties with HIV. This sequence joins TRBV18 and TRBJ1-1, with TRBD1 as a possible D gene (5 bases). Sequenced material: unsorted PBMCs, taken approximately 6.4 years after starting antiretroviral therapy. CDR3 bases: TGTGCCAGCTCAGAGACAGTTAACACTGAAGCTTTCTTT. This translates into CASSETVNTEAFF.